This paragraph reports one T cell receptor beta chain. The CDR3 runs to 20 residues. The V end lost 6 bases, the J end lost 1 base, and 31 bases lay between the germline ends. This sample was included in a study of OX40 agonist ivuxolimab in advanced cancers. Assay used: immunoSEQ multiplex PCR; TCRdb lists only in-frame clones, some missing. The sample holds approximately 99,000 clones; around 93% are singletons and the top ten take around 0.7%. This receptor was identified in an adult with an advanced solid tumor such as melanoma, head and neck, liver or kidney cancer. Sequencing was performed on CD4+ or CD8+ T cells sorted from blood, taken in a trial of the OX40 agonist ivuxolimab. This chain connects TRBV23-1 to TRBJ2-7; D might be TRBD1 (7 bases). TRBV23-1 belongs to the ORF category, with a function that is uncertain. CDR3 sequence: CASRSQRRDRGTELSYEQYF. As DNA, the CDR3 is TGCGCCAGCAGATCCCAGAGGAGGGACAGAGGGACAGAGTTATCCTACGAGCAGTACTTC.